This record looks at one T cell receptor (beta chain) sequence and its context. The antigen remains unidentified. This record belongs to a study of shared clonotypes between healthy human individuals. CD8 cells classed as naive were CD45RO-negative and positively selected for CCR7, excluding terminally differentiated effector memory CD45RA+ cells. General study findings and limits: Lower generation probabilities were found for non-shared clonotypes than for those shared by all four donors. Sharing across four donors was highest in naive CD4 (roughly 5%) and lowest in memory CD8 (roughly 0.4%). Represented diversity, genetic and exposure-history alike, was limited by few donors.

The V and J ends lost 3 bases and 7 bases respectively, with 10 bases between them. The CDR3 is 14 amino acids. Germline loops: CDR1 KGHSH, CDR2 LQKENI. Deep-level running was used for the assay. The table came from immunoSEQ multiplex PCR; TCRdb's copy has only in-frame clones and leaves some out. The sample has roughly 2.1 million clones, just over 90% seen once. This chain links TRBV18 with TRBJ2-6, with D perhaps TRBD2 (5 bases). The TCR was taken from a man between 18 and 35 years old in good health. Some clones in this sample may be carry-over from other donors' samples. The specimen was naive CD8+ T cells from PBMCs. The CDR3 DNA reads TGTGCCAGCTCACCGGTCGGGATTGCCAACGTCCTGACTTTC. Encoded protein: CASSPVGIANVLTF.